This T cell receptor beta chain was sequenced for a study of regulatory T cells in long-lasting Graves disease. Libraries of TCR beta came from iRepertoire HTBI primers plus Arm-PCR of CDR3 regions. Authors' methods: Identification yielded some 65 TRBV and roughly 14 TRBJ segments across samples. Using its own MiXCR run on the multiplex PCR reads, TCRdb lists one record per CDR3 protein. These V and J calls are TCRdb output, not the study's own analysis. The sample has roughly 500,000 distinct CDR3 sequences; 12% are singletons. The junction had 8 bases not matched to a gene; V was cut back by 7 bases and J by 5 bases. CDR1 is GTSNPN, CDR2 SVGIG, per germline (reference sequence). This CDR3 contains 13 residues. The time point denotes: newly diagnosed GD, antithyroid drugs for less than 3 months. Researchers made the TCR library from RNA that was extracted from PBMCs. This clonotype appeared many times.

These data are also associated with another study on T cells in Graves' hyperthyroidism and ophthalmopathy.

This receptor was taken from a woman in her twenties or thirties with Graves disease. V and J are TRBV30 and TRBJ1-5; TRBD1 agrees at 7 bases. The starting material was peripheral blood mononuclear cells (PBMCs), obtained at new diagnosis, from a patient treated with antithyroid drugs. The CDR3 DNA is TGTGCCTCCGCGACAGGGTCTTATCAGCCCCAGCATTTT. This gives the protein CASATGSYQPQHF.